A single sample gave rise to the 7 T cell receptor beta chains below, sequenced in a study of cytomegalovirus exposure and HLA in healthy donors. The study ran its PCR with 60 Vbeta and 13 Jbeta primers. Measured with immunoSEQ multiplex PCR; TCRdb has only the in-frame clones, and not every one. The data contain under 200,000 clones, more than 80% of them singletons. Sequencing input: PBMCs. These receptor sequences come from a woman between 25 and 40 years old in good health and CMV-seropositive.

The V gene is TRBV7-9, the J gene TRBJ2-1; no reliable D call. The V gene lost 3 bases and the J gene lost 5 bases, with 5 bases spanning the gap. This CDR3 region has 12 residues. CDR1 SEHNR and CDR2 FQNEAQ come from the germline V gene (reference sequence). CDR3 region: CASSFQDNEQFF. The CDR3, as DNA: TGTGCCAGCAGCTTTCAGGACAATGAGCAGTTCTTC.

The V and J genes are TRBV4-1 and TRBJ2-7; maybe TRBD2 (6 bases). CDR1 and CDR2 from the germline V gene are MGHRA and YSYEKL. The CDR3 has 14 residues. Trimming removed 4 bases at V and 4 bases at J, with 14 bases between. The CDR3 loop reads CASSPPRRVYEQYF. CDR3 nucleotides: TGCGCCAGCAGCCCCCCCAGGAGGGTTTACGAGCAGTACTTC.

The sample holds one count of this clone. The chain couples TRBV9 to TRBJ2-7; 7 bases map to TRBD1. This CDR3 contains 14 residues. CDR1 SGDLS and CDR2 YYNGEE come from the germline V gene. Unmatched junction bases numbered 3, after V lost 0 bases and J lost 3 bases. The CDR3 nucleotides are TGTGCCAGCAGCGTAGGACAGGGAAACTACGAGCAGTACTTC. This gives the protein CASSVGQGNYEQYF.

V usage is TRBV7-6 and J usage is TRBJ1-1, with a tentative D call TRBD1 (5 bases). The V end lost 5 bases, the J end lost 6 bases, and 16 bases lay between the germline ends. Germline CDR1 SGHVS, CDR2 FNYEAQ. This CDR3 has 14 amino acids. This chain's CDR3 is CASSQGQGFAEAFF. CDR3 bases: TGTGCCAGCAGCCAAGGGCAGGGCTTCGCTGAAGCTTTCTTT.

Details on this clone: Germline and junction disagree at one end, which may indicate a read error. The CDR3 here is CASSLREVAGGSTDAQYF. The DNA for the CDR3 is TGTGCCAGCAGCTTAAGGGAGGTAGCGGGGGGTAGCACAGATGCGCAGTATTTT. The V gene is TRBV11-2, the J gene TRBJ2-3; 10 positions match TRBD2. CDR3 length: 18 amino acids. Germline V CDR1 and CDR2: SGHAT, FQNNGV.

The rearrangement links TRBV10-3 to TRBJ2-4, with D unclear. V lost 0 bases, J lost 6 bases, and 9 bases lay in between. This CDR3 comprises 14 residues. Germline V gene sequence: CDR1 ENHRY, CDR2 SYGVKD. Here the CDR3 DNA reads TGTGCCATCAGTGAGTCAGTTGGGCTAAACATTCAGTACTTC. Protein sequence: CAISESVGLNIQYF.

The V gene is TRBV6-1, the J gene TRBJ2-5, with D uncertain. The CDR3 loop spans 12 amino acids. The germline V and J ends were trimmed by 6 bases and 4 bases, with 9 bases remaining between them. Germline lookup yields CDR1 MNHNS and CDR2 SASEGT. Here the CDR3 reads CASRAVRETQYF. CDR3 in DNA: TGTGCCAGCAGGGCTGTCCGAGAGACCCAGTACTTC.